The clone carrying this T cell receptor beta chain was observed many times. As yet, its antigen is unknown. Uncontrolled infection, other autoimmune disease, pregnancy or lactation disqualified patients from enrolment. The data were obtained in a study of T cells in Graves' hyperthyroidism and ophthalmopathy. The CDR3 contains 13 residues. Germline V gives CDR1 DFQATT, CDR2 SNEGSKA (reference sequence). V trimming: 5 bases; J trimming: 5 bases; junction bases outside the gene matches: 8. Study-wide findings and caveats: Blood also held most thyroid clonotypes expanded beyond 0.001.

RNA transcripts served as the template for amplifying TCR beta CDR3 regions. Carried out on the TCR CDR3, a first-round RT-PCR used the HTBI primer set. TCRdb used MiXCR to reprocess the multiplex PCR reads, holding one entry per CDR3 protein. The table records around 250,000 distinct CDR3 sequences, about 15% of them present only once. This TCR derives from a woman in her forties with Graves' hyperthyroidism that later progressed to Graves' ophthalmopathy. The V call is TRBV20-1, the J call TRBJ2-5, with 7 bases lining up with TRBD2. The sample consisted of blood. The chain's CDR3 is CSASRGSVETQYF. DNA for the CDR3: TGCAGTGCTTCTCGCGGGAGTGTGGAGACCCAGTACTTC.